Listed below are T cell receptor beta chains from one sample, sequenced in a study of shared clonotypes between healthy human individuals. Assay used: immunoSEQ multiplex PCR; TCRdb lists only in-frame clones, some missing. The repertoire holds about 2.1 million clones, about 93% seen once, with about 1.8% in the top ten. Sequencing input: naive CD8+ T cells from PBMCs. These receptors all come from a man aged 18 to 30 in good health. Some clones in this sample may be carry-over from other donors' samples. CDR3s include the opening cysteine and the closing phenylalanine or tryptophan. The D gene is left open where the match is weak. A clone size is listed for some rows: how often the clone was seen (once, few, many), or a class if it is expanded.

d_gene	v_gene	j_gene	abundance	CDR3aa	CDR3nt
TRBD2	TRBV29-1	TRBJ2-1	-	CSVTRTSGRTGEQFF	TGCAGCGTGACGAGGACTAGCGGGCGTACTGGTGAGCAGTTCTTC
-	TRBV27	TRBJ2-7	-	CASSFSGAFYEQYF	TGTGCCAGCAGTTTCTCGGGGGCGTTTTACGAGCAGTACTTC
-	TRBV29-1	TRBJ2-5	-	CSVVSSFVETQYF	TGCAGCGTTGTCTCTAGCTTCGTAGAGACCCAGTACTTC
-	TRBV4-1	TRBJ2-3	-	CASSHDGRTDTQYF	TGCGCCAGCAGCCACGATGGGCGTACAGATACGCAGTATTTT
TRBD1	TRBV29-1	TRBJ1-2	once	CSVGTDYGYTF	TGCAGCGTCGGGACAGACTATGGCTACACCTTC
-	TRBV7-8	TRBJ2-7	-	CASSPDKPYEQYF	TGTGCCAGCAGCCCGGACAAGCCCTACGAGCAGTACTTC
TRBD1	TRBV27	TRBJ2-7	-	CASSLWLGDRLGEQYF	TGTGCCAGCAGTTTATGGTTGGGGGACAGGCTCGGCGAGCAGTACTTC
TRBD2	TRBV27	TRBJ2-2	-	CASTTQVGTSGRASTGELFF	TGTGCCAGCACCACGCAGGTCGGGACTAGCGGGAGAGCAAGCACCGGGGAGCTGTTTTTT
TRBD1	TRBV18	TRBJ1-2	-	CASSPESRQGYYGYTF	TGTGCCAGCTCACCAGAGAGCCGACAGGGGTACTATGGCTACACCTTC
-	TRBV21-1	TRBJ2-1	-	CASSKTSGRRGWYNEQFF	TGTGCCAGCAGCAAAACGAGCGGGAGGAGGGGATGGTACAATGAGCAGTTCTTC
-	TRBV2	TRBJ2-7	once	CASSGLGLDGHEQYF	TGTGCCAGCAGTGGTTTGGGACTTGATGGGCACGAGCAGTACTTC
-	TRBV27	TRBJ1-1	-	CASSLQGQGRTEAFF	TGTGCCAGCAGTCTCCAGGGGCAGGGAAGAACTGAAGCTTTCTTT
-	TRBV7-9	TRBJ2-7	-	CASSLELEFSEQYF	TGTGCCAGCAGCTTAGAGTTGGAGTTCTCCGAGCAGTACTTC
-	TRBV30	TRBJ1-1	few	CAWSGTKNRVWDTEAFF	TGTGCCTGGAGTGGGACAAAGAACAGGGTTTGGGACACTGAAGCTTTCTTT
-	TRBV6-6	TRBJ2-2	-	CTPNLNTGELFF	TGTACGCCCAACCTGAACACCGGGGAGCTGTTTTTT
-	TRBV6-5	TRBJ2-1	-	CASSLDRFYNEQFF	TGTGCCAGCAGTTTGGACAGATTCTACAATGAGCAGTTCTTC
-	TRBV10-3	TRBJ2-2	-	CAIWGTGELFF	TGTGCCATCTGGGGAACCGGGGAGCTGTTTTTT
-	TRBV30	TRBJ1-1	few	CAWSVPRVWNTEAFF	TGTGCCTGGAGTGTACCGAGGGTATGGAACACTGAAGCTTTCTTT
-	TRBV21-1	TRBJ2-7	-	CASSRFPIPRRLREQYF	TGTGCCAGCAGCAGGTTTCCCATTCCGAGGAGATTACGCGAGCAGTACTTC
TRBD1	TRBV29-1	TRBJ2-5	-	CSVGNRDRGLETQYF	TGCAGCGTTGGTAACCGGGACAGGGGGCTGGAGACCCAGTACTTC
TRBD1	TRBV7-6	TRBJ1-4	-	CASSSWTGGGKLFF	TGTGCCAGCAGCTCGTGGACAGGGGGCGGAAAACTGTTTTTT
-	TRBV6-1	TRBJ1-4	-	CASSDVRGPNEKLFF	TGTGCCAGCAGTGATGTCCGAGGACCAAATGAAAAACTGTTTTTT
TRBD1	TRBV7-6	TRBJ2-6	-	CASSPRTGGSGANVLTF	TGTGCCAGCAGCCCTCGGACAGGGGGCTCTGGGGCCAACGTCCTGACTTTC
-	TRBV4-1	TRBJ2-7	-	CASSQEGMESYEQYF	TGCGCCAGCAGCCAAGAAGGCATGGAATCCTACGAGCAGTACTTC
-	TRBV10-3	TRBJ1-1	few	CAIKEGTEAFF	TGTGCCATCAAGGAGGGCACTGAAGCTTTCTTT
-	TRBV4-1	TRBJ2-1	-	CASSPMTSQADNEQFF	TGCGCCAGCAGCCCCATGACGAGTCAGGCGGACAATGAGCAGTTCTTC
TRBD1	TRBV7-9	TRBJ1-1	-	CASSFTGDLRRTEAFF	TGTGCCAGCAGCTTCACAGGGGATCTGCGTCGCACTGAAGCTTTCTTT
-	TRBV19	TRBJ2-1	-	CASSDISYNEQFF	TGTGCCAGTAGCGACATTTCCTACAATGAGCAGTTCTTC
TRBD1	TRBV10-3	TRBJ1-4	-	CAISDHRGKDNEKLFF	TGTGCCATCAGTGATCACAGGGGGAAGGATAATGAAAAACTGTTTTTT
-	TRBV5-5	TRBJ2-3	-	CASAGLVLGDTQYF	TGTGCCAGTGCGGGACTCGTTCTCGGGGATACGCAGTATTTT
TRBD1	TRBV28	TRBJ1-5	once	CASSPRRDRGQYQPQHF	TGTGCCAGCAGTCCTCGCCGGGACAGGGGGCAATATCAGCCCCAGCATTTT
-	TRBV27	TRBJ2-5	-	CASTSGNLQETQYF	TGTGCCAGCACCTCCGGGAACCTACAAGAGACCCAGTACTTC
-	TRBV27	TRBJ2-2	-	CASSFGIANTGELFF	TGTGCCAGCAGTTTCGGGATCGCGAACACCGGGGAGCTGTTTTTT
-	TRBV21-1	TRBJ2-3	-	CASSGRQDTQYF	TGTGCCAGCAGCGGACGTCAGGATACGCAGTATTTT